The clone carrying this TCR beta chain was observed a handful of times. Its matching antigen is unknown. This sample was included in a study of T-cell memory formation after mild COVID-19. Whole-study context: Clusters were largely donor specific. Study results and caveats: A second wave expanding day 15 to 37 was CD4+-biased; contracting clones were balanced. Second-wave clones reaching peak frequency on day 37 lacked confirmed SARS-CoV-2 specificity.

TCR alpha and TCR beta cDNA libraries carrying sample barcodes and UMIs were produced by 5'RACE using constant-segment primers. TCRdb re-called the 5' RACE reads through MiXCR, storing one row per CDR3 protein. The sample contains roughly 200,000 distinct CDR3 sequences, approximately 16% of which appear only once. The V gene lost 2 bases and the J gene lost 4 bases, with 9 bases spanning the gap. CDR3 size: 14 residues. From germline, CDR1 is KGHSH and CDR2 LQKENI. The rearrangement uses TRBV18 and TRBJ1-5, with a weak D call TRBD1 (5 bases). The sequenced material came from PBMCs or a T cell subset sorted from them (not recorded which). The TCR comes from an adult woman who had mild COVID-19 (a few samples of this study predate the infection). Cell type and time point are not known. CDR3 bases: TGTGCCAGCTCACCAGGGACCGAAAATCAGCCCCAGCATTTT. Translated: CASSPGTENQPQHF.